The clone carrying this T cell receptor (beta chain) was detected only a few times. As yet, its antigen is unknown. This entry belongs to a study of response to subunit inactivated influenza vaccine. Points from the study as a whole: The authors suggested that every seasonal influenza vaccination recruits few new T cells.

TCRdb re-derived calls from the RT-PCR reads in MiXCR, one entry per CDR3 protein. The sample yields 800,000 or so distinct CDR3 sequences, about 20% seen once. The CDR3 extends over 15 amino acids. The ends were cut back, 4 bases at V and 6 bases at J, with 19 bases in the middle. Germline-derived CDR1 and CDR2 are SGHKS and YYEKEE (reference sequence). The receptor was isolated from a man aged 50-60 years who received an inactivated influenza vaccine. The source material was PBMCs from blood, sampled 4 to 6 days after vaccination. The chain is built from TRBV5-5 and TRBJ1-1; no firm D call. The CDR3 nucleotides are TGTGCCAGCAGCGTTAACCTCGGAAGTAGCGCTGAAGCTTTCTTT. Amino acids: CASSVNLGSSAEAFF. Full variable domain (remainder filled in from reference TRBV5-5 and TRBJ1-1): DAGVTQSPTHLIKTRGQQVTLRCSPISGHKSVSWYQQVLGQGPQFIFQYYEKEERGRGNFPDRFSARQFPNYSSELNVNALLLGDSALYLCASSVNLGSSAEAFFGQGTRLTVV.